This T cell receptor beta chain came from a study of blood T cell repertoires in COVID-19. Germline V CDR1 and CDR2: LGHDT, YNNKEL (reference sequence). The CDR3 runs 16 residues. V trimming: 0 bases; J trimming: 7 bases; junction bases outside the gene matches: 5. The method was immunoSEQ multiplex PCR; TCRdb's version includes in-frame clones alone and lacks a portion of them. The sample carries around 300,000 clones, 85% to 90% recorded once. The receptor was derived from a human donor in a cohort sampled during active COVID-19. The V call is TRBV3-1 (or the pseudogene TRBV3-2), the J call TRBJ2-1; 11 positions agree with TRBD2. The sequencing sample was made of peripheral blood. CDR3 sequence: CASSQDLSGRGNEQFF. Here the CDR3 DNA reads TGTGCCAGCAGCCAAGATCTTAGCGGGAGGGGTAATGAGCAGTTCTTC.